The next 4 T cell receptor beta chains were all read from a single sample in a study of T cell clusters in autoimmune cytopenias. Each sample's input was approximately 270 ng genomic DNA, 35,000 to 40,000 genome equivalents. TRB was amplified by touch-down multiplex PCR, primer pools A and B combined. TCRdb re-called the multiplex PCR reads; every CDR3 protein appears as one record, without DNA. The sample holds about 3,300 distinct CDR3 sequences. Material for sequencing was peripheral blood. All receptors come from a human donor with an autoimmune cytopenia or autoimmune hepatitis (not recorded which).

In terms of frequency, this clonotype is medium-sized. V usage is TRBV5-4 and J usage is TRBJ1-2. CDR1 is SGHNT and CDR2 is YYREEE in the germline V gene (reference sequence). The CDR3 has 14 amino acids. CDR3 sequence: CASSPMEANYGYTF.

This clonotype is identified as medium-sized from frequency. This rearrangement joins TRBV6-5 to TRBJ2-5; TCRdb gives TRBD2 as the D gene, but with no DNA this cannot be confirmed. Germline V gives CDR1 MNHEY, CDR2 SVGAGI. CDR3 length: 14 amino acids. The CDR3 here is CASSYDSGGETQYF.

V gene TRBV18 combines with J gene TRBJ2-1; TCRdb indicates TRBD2, and absent DNA this call remains unverified. Per germline, CDR1 KGHSH and CDR2 LQKENI. CDR3 length: 18 residues. This CDR3 reads CASSPMTVPAGSYNEQFF.

Measured by frequency, this clonotype is medium-sized. This chain connects TRBV29-1 to TRBJ2-1; with no DNA, the TCRdb D assignment of TRBD1 cannot be verified. Germline V lookup: CDR1 SQVTM, CDR2 ANQGSEA. This CDR3 region has 15 residues. The CDR3 sequence: CSVEDQGGAYNEQFF.